This T cell receptor beta chain was documented in a study of blood T cell repertoires in COVID-19 (dated by TCRdb to about 2020). Concerning the study at large: Collaborator samples came from the United States, Italy and Spain and covered acute and convalescent phases of COVID-19. The material from the prospective study consisted of cDNA or gDNA derived from T cells, B-cell-depleted T cells, or PBMCs. Subjects who had been exposed to COVID-19, were actively infected with it, or had recovered from it provided the deeply sampled blood TCRbeta repertoires that made up the dataset. The repertoires were made available in a free public database intended to serve as a resource for research on the immune response to SARS-CoV-2. Samples came from the ongoing ImmuneRACE study (first 160 participants) plus 1,254 subjects from 6 global collaborators. Sample metadata almost always included a de-identified subject ID, COVID-19 status, age in years and sex. Where HLA class I and class II types were available, the types were taken from metadata supplied by the sample provider, not from assay-based typing.

The immunoSEQ Assay, a bias-controlled multiplex PCR, was used to amplify TCRbeta CDR3 regions from genomic DNA. The original pipeline was this. The number of nucleated cells in each sample was estimated from the amplification of reference gene primers within the assay. To quantify the absolute abundance of each unique TCRbeta CDR3 rearrangement, sequence reads were collapsed and filtered. For each sample, productive Simpson clonality was calculated as the square root of Simpson's diversity index across productive rearrangements. TCRdb retrieved this table from immuneACCESS and kept in-frame rearrangements only. Not all clones are present; in checked studies, unresolved V genes account for under half, and no reason is known for the remainder. V, J and clone size derive from that table, while D and trimming were established from the DNA sequence. This sample is represented by tens of thousands of clones; about 83% of them were singletons. The ten largest clonotypes hold more than 6% of the sample.

The CDR3 covers 13 residues, taking in both the cysteine and the phenylalanine. The only DNA kept is the CDR3, 39 bases in frame from the first base. V gives up 3 bases and J gives up 6 bases, and the segment between their germline ends measures 9 bases. CDR1 and CDR2 were assigned from the germline V gene (reference sequence) as MNHEY and SMNVEV. At one collaborating source in Seattle, patients were enrolled during active infection and were followed longitudinally through the course of disease. Each collaborating institution followed its own protocols to collect whole blood in K2EDTA tubes. For TCRbeta analysis, collaborators shipped samples in one of three forms: frozen whole blood, isolated PBMCs, or DNA extracted from either of those sample types. In the case of this clone: Its antigen is still unknown. Base qualities are not recorded, but no much larger clone differs from it by a single base.

On the study overall, not on this receptor specifically: The quantity of clinical and demographic metadata differed by source and by participant and was supplied without curation.

The source is a woman aged 55-75 years with COVID-19, enrolled during active disease. The source material was peripheral blood. The chain uses TRBV27 and TRBJ2-1; 6 matching bases give a weak D call of TRBD2. Read as DNA, the sequence is TGTGCCAGCAGTTTTGGGCGGGGCAATGAGCAGTTCTTC. It is translated as CASSFGRGNEQFF.